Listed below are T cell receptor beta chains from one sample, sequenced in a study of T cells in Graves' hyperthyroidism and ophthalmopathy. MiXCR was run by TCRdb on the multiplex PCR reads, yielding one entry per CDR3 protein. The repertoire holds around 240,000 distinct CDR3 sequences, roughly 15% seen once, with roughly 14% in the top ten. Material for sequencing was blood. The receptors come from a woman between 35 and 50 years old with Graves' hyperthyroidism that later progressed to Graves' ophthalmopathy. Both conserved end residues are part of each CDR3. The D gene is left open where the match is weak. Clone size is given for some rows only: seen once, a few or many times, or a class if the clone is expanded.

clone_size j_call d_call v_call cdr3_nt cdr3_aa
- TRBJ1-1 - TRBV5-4 TGTGCCAGCAGCAAATTGCCGGGACCCCGATTTGAAGCTTTCTTT CASSKLPGPRFEAFF
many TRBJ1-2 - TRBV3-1 TGTGCCAGCAGCCAAGGCTCTGGGGGGTTTAACTATGGCTACACCTTC CASSQGSGGFNYGYTF
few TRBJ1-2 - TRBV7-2 TGTGCCAGCAGCTTAATTGCGGGCGCCGATGGAGACTATGGCTACACCTTC CASSLIAGADGDYGYTF
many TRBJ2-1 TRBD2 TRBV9 TGTGCCAGCAGCGCGGGACTAGCGGGAGCCCGCAATGAGCAGTTCTTC CASSAGLAGARNEQFF
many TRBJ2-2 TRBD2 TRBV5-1 TGCGCCAGCAGCTTGGGGCTAGCGGGAGTCCCCGGGGAGCTGTTTTTT CASSLGLAGVPGELFF
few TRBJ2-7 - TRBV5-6 TGTGCCAGCAGCTTTGGGACACGTCCTAACGAGCAGTACTTC CASSFGTRPNEQYF
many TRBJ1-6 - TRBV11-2 TGTGCCAGCAGCTTAGGCATTACTAATTCACCCCTCCACTTT CASSLGITNSPLHF
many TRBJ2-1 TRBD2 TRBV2 TGTGCCAGCAGTTCTAAATTCGGGACTAGTCCCAATGAGCAGTTCTTC CASSSKFGTSPNEQFF
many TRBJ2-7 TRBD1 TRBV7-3 TGTGCCAGCAGCCCGACGGGACAGCCCTACGAGCAGTACTTC CASSPTGQPYEQYF
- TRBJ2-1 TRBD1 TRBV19 TGTGCCAGTAGTATAGTAGGGACAGGGGTCTACAATGAGCAGTTCTTC CASSIVGTGVYNEQFF
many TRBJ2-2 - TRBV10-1 TGCGCCAGCAGTGAGTTGGCCCTAACCGGGGAGCTGTTTTTT CASSELALTGELFF
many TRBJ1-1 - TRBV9 TGTGCCAGCAGCAAGAGTGGGGGCTCGAACACTGAAGCTTTCTTT CASSKSGGSNTEAFF
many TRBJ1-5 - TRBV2 TGTGCCAGCAGTGGCTTGGACTTAGGAAATCAGCCCCAGCATTTT CASSGLDLGNQPQHF
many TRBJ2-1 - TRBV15 TGTGCCACCAGTAATACCAATGAGCAGTTCTTC CATSNTNEQFF
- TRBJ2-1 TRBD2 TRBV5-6 TGTGCCAGCAGCTTGTTAGCTAGCGGGAACAATGAGCAGTTCTTC CASSLLASGNNEQFF
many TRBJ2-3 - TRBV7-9 TGTGCCAGCAGCCAGAAGGGGCTTGTCACCACAGATACGCAGTATTTT CASSQKGLVTTDTQYF
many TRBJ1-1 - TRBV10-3 TGTGCCATTGTCGCAGGGGCCCCTAACACTGAAGCTTTCTTT CAIVAGAPNTEAFF
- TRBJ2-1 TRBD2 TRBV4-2 TGTGCCAGCAGCCAAGAAGGACTAGCGGACAATGAGCAGTTCTTC CASSQEGLADNEQFF
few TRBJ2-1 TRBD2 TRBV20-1 TGCAGTGCTAGAGACCTCGGGGCTAGCGGGATAGAGCAGTTCTTC CSARDLGASGIEQFF
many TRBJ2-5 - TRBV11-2 TGTGCCAGCAGCTTAGCCGGGAGCCAGACCCAGTACTTC CASSLAGSQTQYF
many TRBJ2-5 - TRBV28 TGTGCCAGCAGTTCGGCACGGGACTTTTTAGGATCGGCCCAGTACTTC CASSSARDFLGSAQYF
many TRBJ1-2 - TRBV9 TGTGCCAGCAGCCTCCAGCCGGGAGGCTATGGCTACACCTTC CASSLQPGGYGYTF
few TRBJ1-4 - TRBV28 TGTGCCAGCAGTCTAGACGGCCGGGGGGAAAAACTGTTTTTT CASSLDGRGEKLFF
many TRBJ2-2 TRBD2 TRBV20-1 TGCAGTGCTAGTAATTGGCTAGCGGGAGGCAACACCGGGGAGCTGTTTTTT CSASNWLAGGNTGELFF
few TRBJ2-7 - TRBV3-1 TGTGCCAGCAGCCAAGAAAGGAGAACCCACGAGCAGTACTTC CASSQERRTHEQYF
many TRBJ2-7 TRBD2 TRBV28 TGTGCCAGCAGTTCCCCTGGCGGGAGGGCCGCCTACGAGCAGTACTTC CASSSPGGRAAYEQYF
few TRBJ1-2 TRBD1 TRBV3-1 TGTGCCAGCAGCCAAATTTCTGGGCGGGGACAGCGGGCTGATTGGAGCTATGGCTACACCTTC CASSQISGRGQRADWSYGYTF
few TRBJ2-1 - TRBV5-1 TGCGCCAGCATGGACCCGGAGGAAAGTAATAATGAGCAGTTCTTC CASMDPEESNNEQFF
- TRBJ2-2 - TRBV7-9 TGTGCCAGCGTCGGCTCGGCGAACACCGGGGAGCTGTTTTTT CASVGSANTGELFF
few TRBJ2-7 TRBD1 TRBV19 TGTGCCAGTAGTAATCTGGACAGGCCGTACGAGCAGTACTTC CASSNLDRPYEQYF
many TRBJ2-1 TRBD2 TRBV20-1 TGCAGTGGAGCACTAGCGGGTCTTTACAATGAGCAGTTCTTC CSGALAGLYNEQFF
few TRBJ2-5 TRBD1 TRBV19 TGTGCCAGTACCGTCACCGGGACAGAGAGAGAGACCCAGTACTTC CASTVTGTERETQYF
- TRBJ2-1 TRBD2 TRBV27 TGTGCCAGCTGTCGTAAACCGGCTAGCGGGAGGAGTGAGCAGTTCTTC CASCRKPASGRSEQFF
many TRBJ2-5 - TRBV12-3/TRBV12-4 TGTGCCAGCAGTTCACCCCCCCGAGGGACCCAAGAGACCCAGTACTTC CASSSPPRGTQETQYF
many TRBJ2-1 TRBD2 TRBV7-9 TGTGCCAGCAGCTTGGGCCGCGGGGGACGAGGTGACAATGAGCAGTTCTTC CASSLGRGGRGDNEQFF
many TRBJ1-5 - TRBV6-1 TGTGCCAGCAGTGAATTTTGGAATAGCAATCAGCCCCAGCATTTT CASSEFWNSNQPQHF
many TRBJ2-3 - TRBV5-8 TGTGCCAGCAGCTTTCGCGGCACGATCACAGATACGCAGTATTTT CASSFRGTITDTQYF
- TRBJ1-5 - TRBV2 TGTGCCAGCGACCGAGATAGGGGGAGAGATCAGCCCCAGCATTTT CASDRDRGRDQPQHF
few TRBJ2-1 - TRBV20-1 TGCAGTGCTCCACTTTTAGAGGATGTGAACAATGAGCAGTTCTTC CSAPLLEDVNNEQFF
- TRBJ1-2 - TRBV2 TGTGCCAGCAGGGTGGACGGTAACTATGGCTACACCTTC CASRVDGNYGYTF
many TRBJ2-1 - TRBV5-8 TGTGCCAGCAGCTTGGTAGGGGCCCGCACCTACAATGAGCAGTTCTTC CASSLVGARTYNEQFF
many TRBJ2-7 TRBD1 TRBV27 TGTGCCAGCAGTTTATCGGGACAGGGAAACTACGAGCAGTACTTC CASSLSGQGNYEQYF
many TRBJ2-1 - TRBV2 TGTGCCAGCAGTGTAGACTGGAACTCCTACAATGAGCAGTTCTTC CASSVDWNSYNEQFF
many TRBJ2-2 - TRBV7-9 TGTGCCAGCTGGGAGGCGTACACCGGGGAGCTGTTTTTT CASWEAYTGELFF
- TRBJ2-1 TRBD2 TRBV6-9 TGTGCCAGCAGTTATACCTTTCGCTCCGGGACTAGCGGGAGGAGTGAGCAGTTCTTC CASSYTFRSGTSGRSEQFF
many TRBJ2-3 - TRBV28 TGTGCCAGCAGCTTAGGAGATACGCAGTATTTT CASSLGDTQYF
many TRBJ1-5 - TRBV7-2 TGTGCCAGCAGCAAAAGGGGGTTAGGGCCCCAGCATTTT CASSKRGLGPQHF
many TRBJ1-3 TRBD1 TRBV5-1 TGCGCCAGCAGCTTCGGACAGGGGCCACCCATATATTTT CASSFGQGPPIYF
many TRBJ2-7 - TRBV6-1 TGTGCCAGCAGTGATTTAGGTTTGGTCTTCGAGCAGTACTTC CASSDLGLVFEQYF
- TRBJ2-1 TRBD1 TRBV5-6 TGTGCCAGCAGCTTGGAGGGACAGGGTATTTGGGAGCAGTTCTTC CASSLEGQGIWEQFF
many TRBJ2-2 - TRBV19 TGTGCCAGTAGTATGATTGTCGGACGGACTGGGTCCGGGGAGCTGTTTTTT CASSMIVGRTGSGELFF
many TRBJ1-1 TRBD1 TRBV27 TGTGCCAGCAGTCGAGACAGGGGTATATACACTGAAGCTTTCTTT CASSRDRGIYTEAFF
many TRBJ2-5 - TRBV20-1 TGCAGTGCTAGGACTCATTCAGAGACCCAGTACTTC CSARTHSETQYF
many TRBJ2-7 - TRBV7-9 TGTGCCAGCAGCTTATGGCTAGGAGGGGCGGCCTACAGTTACGAGCAGTACTTC CASSLWLGGAAYSYEQYF
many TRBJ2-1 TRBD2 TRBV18 TGTGCCAGCTCACAGGGACTAGCGAGTGAGCAGTTCTTC CASSQGLASEQFF
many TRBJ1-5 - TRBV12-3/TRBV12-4 TGTGCCAGCAGTTTTGGAGGGGCTCAGCCCCAGCATTTT CASSFGGAQPQHF
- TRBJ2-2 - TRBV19 TGTGCCAGTAGTATTATACACCCCGGGGAGCTGTTTTTT CASSIIHPGELFF